The 18 T cell receptor beta chains presented below share a single source sample, sequenced in a study of T cell repertoires in aging, cancer and after chemotherapy. Rearranged V-D-J TRB sequences were amplified with a mixed TRB-A/B primer pool. TCRdb recomputed calls from the multiplex PCR reads with MiXCR, one row per CDR3 protein. The table includes roughly 1,500 distinct CDR3 sequences, about 42% detected once. The template was genomic DNA from peripheral blood, not RNA. Sequencing input: blood. The receptor set was obtained from a human donor with a solid tumor.

Regarding this clonotype: One junction end does not reproduce the germline sequence, and a read error may be involved. The chain is built from TRBV6-5 and TRBJ1-2; D may be TRBD1 (6 bases). Looked up from germline, CDR1 is MNHEY and CDR2 is SVGAGI. This CDR3 has 13 amino acids. The CDR3 DNA is TGTGCCAGCAGTGGGGACAATAACTATGACTACACCTTC. It specifies CASSGDNNYDYTF.

The chain employs TRBV20-1 and TRBJ2-1; the D gene could be TRBD1 or TRBD2 (5 bases each). The CDR3 loop spans 14 amino acids. CDR1 is DFQATT, CDR2 SNEGSKA, per germline (reference sequence). V was trimmed by 8 bases and J by 4 bases, leaving 18 bases between them. CDR3 bases: TGCAGTCCCTCAGGGAGCGTACTATACAATGAGCAGTTCTTC. Protein sequence: CSPSGSVLYNEQFF.

This clonotype is a singleton in its sample. Here the CDR3 reads CASSPDRANYGYTF. The DNA for the CDR3 is TGTGCCAGCAGCCCGGACAGGGCCAACTATGGCTACACCTTC. This sequence joins TRBV5-4 and TRBJ1-2; 8 bases fit TRBD1. Germline V CDR1 and CDR2: SGHNT, YYREEE (reference sequence). The CDR3 consists of 14 residues. With V trimmed by 4 bases and J by 2 bases, 4 bases remained unmatched.

A few counts support this clonotype. The chain combines TRBV27 with TRBJ1-6; possible D gene TRBD1, 5 bases. CDR3 length: 17 residues. Trimming took off 7 bases at V and 0 bases at J, with 16 bases between the two ends. Germline lookup yields CDR1 MNHEY and CDR2 SMNVEV (reference sequence). CDR3 DNA: TGTGCCAGCACGGGAAGGACAACGAGCTCCTATAATTCACCCCTCCACTTT. Its translation is CASTGRTTSSYNSPLHF.

This rearrangement joins TRBV6-1 to TRBJ2-7; D perhaps matches TRBD2 (5 bases). The CDR3 extends over 15 amino acids. Germline lookup yields CDR1 MNHNS and CDR2 SASEGT. V was trimmed by 1 base and J by 2 bases, leaving 12 bases between them. The CDR3 here is CASSEERAGPYEQYF. CDR3 coding DNA: TGTGCCAGCAGTGAAGAGAGGGCTGGCCCCTACGAGCAGTACTTC.

The chain uses TRBV9 and TRBJ2-1; the D gene is possibly TRBD2 (5 bases). V lost 7 bases, J lost 4 bases, and 12 bases lay in between. Germline V gene sequence: CDR1 SGDLS, CDR2 YYNGEE. The CDR3 is 13 residues long. The CDR3 region has the DNA TGTGCCAGCGACCGGACTGGTTACAATGAGCAGTTCTTC. Translation gives CASDRTGYNEQFF. The full variable domain, rest sourced from reference TRBV9 and TRBJ2-1, is DSGVTQTPKHLITATGQRVTLRCSPRSGDLSVYWYQQSLDQGLQFLIQYYNGEERAKGNILERFSAQQFPDLHSELNLSSLELGDSALYFCASDRTGYNEQFFGPGTRLTVL.

The J gene is TRBJ2-2, the V gene TRBV5-4, with D possibly TRBD2 on 5 matching bases. Germline assignment: CDR1 SGHNT and CDR2 YYREEE (reference sequence). V lost 2 bases and J 4 bases, leaving 15 bases between the germline ends. The CDR3 contains 16 residues. The CDR3 DNA reads TGTGCCAGCAGCTTTGGGGAGAAGCGGACCACCGGGGAGCTGTTTTTT. This encodes CASSFGEKRTTGELFF.

This clonotype has a handful of counts. The chain couples TRBV30 to TRBJ1-1; D may be TRBD1 (6 bases). V lost 2 bases, J lost 1 base, and 17 bases lay in between. The germline V gene has CDR1 GTSNPN and CDR2 SVGIG (reference sequence). This CDR3 has 16 residues. For the CDR3, the DNA is TGTGCCTGGAGTAGGGTCTGGGGGGCCGGGAACACTGAAGCTTTCTTT. It translates to CAWSRVWGAGNTEAFF.

This clonotype was seen more than once but under ten times. The chain couples TRBV5-7 to TRBJ1-5; the D is unclear. TRBV5-7 belongs to the ORF category, with a function that is uncertain. This CDR3 has 13 amino acids. Trimming removed 8 bases from V and 5 bases from J, with 14 bases in between. The CDR3 sequence is CASPLGFDQPQHF. The DNA for the CDR3 is TGTGCCAGTCCTCTGGGGTTCGATCAGCCCCAGCATTTT.

This clonotype was picked up one time. The J gene is TRBJ2-3, the V gene TRBV6-5; no definite D call. The germline gives CDR1 MNHEY, CDR2 SVGAGI. V shed 6 bases and J shed 4 bases, with 8 bases lying between them. The CDR3 is 12 residues long. CDR3 in DNA: TGTGCCAGCAGCCAGCCCGCAGATACGCAGTATTTT. Protein: CASSQPADTQYF.

This clonotype was observed a handful of times. J is TRBJ2-3 and V is TRBV27; TRBD2 aligns across 11 bases. The CDR3 covers 15 residues. Unmatched junction bases numbered 4, after V lost 4 bases and J lost 4 bases. Germline V lookup: CDR1 MNHEY, CDR2 SMNVEV (reference sequence). CDR3: CASSSGTSGSDTQYF. Written as DNA, the CDR3 is TGTGCCAGCAGTTCCGGGACTAGCGGTTCAGATACGCAGTATTTT.

This clonotype was found a few times. The chain joins TRBV7-2 to TRBJ1-5, with D maybe TRBD1 (6 bases). CDR3 size: 15 residues. The germline CDR1 and CDR2 sequences are SGHTA and FQGNSA. Trimming cost V 3 bases and J 5 bases, with 14 bases left between them. CDR3 nucleotides: TGTGCCAGCAGCTTTAGGGTGGGGGCGGATCAGCCCCAGCATTTT. This gives the protein CASSFRVGADQPQHF. The complete variable domain, with remaining parts taken from reference TRBV7-2 and TRBJ1-5, reads GAGVSQSPSNKVTEKGKDVELRCDPISGHTALYWYRQSLGQGLEFLIYFQGNSAPDKSGLPSDRFSAERTGGSVSTLTIQRTQQEDSAVYLCASSFRVGADQPQHFGDGTRLSIL.

This clonotype was found a few times. The CDR3 region has the DNA TGTGCCAGCAGCTACCCCGGGACCCTGCAGTACTTC. Translated: CASSYPGTLQYF. The chain combines TRBV7-3 with TRBJ2-7; D may be TRBD1 or TRBD2 (5 bases each). Germline CDR1 SGHTA, CDR2 FQGTGA. CDR3 length: 12 amino acids. V shed 4 bases and J shed 9 bases, with 13 bases lying between them.

The chain joins TRBV28 to TRBJ2-7; D is perhaps TRBD1 or TRBD2 (5 bases each). Trimming cost V 3 bases and J 6 bases, with 12 bases left between them. The germline gives CDR1 MDHEN, CDR2 SYDVKM. CDR3 size: 13 residues. The CDR3 bases are TGTGCCAGCAGTTTGCAGGGAGCGAGCGAGCAGTACTTC. This encodes CASSLQGASEQYF.

This clonotype was counted only a few times. The genes are TRBV29-1 and TRBJ1-1; D is perhaps TRBD1 (6 bases). There are 16 residues in the CDR3. Trimming removed 0 bases at V and 0 bases at J, with 14 bases between. CDR1 SQVTM and CDR2 ANQGSEA come from the germline V gene. The CDR3 region is CSVEDWGGGMNTEAFF. CDR3 nucleotide sequence: TGCAGCGTTGAAGACTGGGGAGGGGGAATGAACACTGAAGCTTTCTTT.

By share, this clonotype counts as large. The gene calls are TRBV10-3 and TRBJ2-3; 7 bases agree with TRBD2. The CDR3 is 15 residues long. Germline lookup yields CDR1 ENHRY and CDR2 SYGVKD. J gave up 0 bases and V 10 bases, and 10 bases lay outside the gene matches. CDR3 coding DNA: TGTGCCAGCGCCAACCCTAGCGGAAGCACAGATACGCAGTATTTT. This codes for CASANPSGSTDTQYF.

A few counts support this clonotype. The chain links TRBV29-1 to TRBJ2-7; TRBD2 aligns across 7 bases. The CDR3 contains 11 residues. V lost 4 bases to trimming and J lost 7 bases; unmatched junction nucleotides: 4. Germline V gene data show CDR1 as SQVTM and CDR2 as ANQGSEA. CDR3 sequence: CSVVVAGEQYF. Here the CDR3 DNA reads TGCAGCGTTGTTGTAGCGGGTGAGCAGTACTTC.

The chain couples TRBV7-6 to TRBJ2-6; D gene ambiguous. V gave up 7 bases and J gave up 0 bases, with 10 bases separating them. This CDR3 has 15 residues. Germline V gene data show CDR1 as SGHVS and CDR2 as FNYEAQ. CDR3 amino acids: CASTSTLSGANVLTF. The CDR3 DNA sequence: TGTGCCAGCACCAGTACTCTCTCTGGGGCCAACGTCCTGACTTTC.